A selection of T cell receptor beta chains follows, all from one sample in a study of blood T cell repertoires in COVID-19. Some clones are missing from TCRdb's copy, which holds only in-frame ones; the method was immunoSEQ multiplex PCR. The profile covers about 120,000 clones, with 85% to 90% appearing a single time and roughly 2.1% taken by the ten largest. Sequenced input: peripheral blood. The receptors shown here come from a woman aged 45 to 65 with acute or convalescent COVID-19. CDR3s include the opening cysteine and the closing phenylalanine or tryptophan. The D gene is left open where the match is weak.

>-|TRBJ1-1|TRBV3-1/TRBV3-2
CASSQAVRTEAFF
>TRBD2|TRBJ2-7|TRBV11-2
CASTLRAGAYEQYF
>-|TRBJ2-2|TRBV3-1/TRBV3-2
CASSQRTWSNTGELFF
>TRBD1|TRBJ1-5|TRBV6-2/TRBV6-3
CASSLGGGGGQPQHF
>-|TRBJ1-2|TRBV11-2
CASSVANYGYTF
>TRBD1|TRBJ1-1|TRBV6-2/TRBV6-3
CASSPTGGAEAFF
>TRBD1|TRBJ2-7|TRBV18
CASSDRGTGGSEQYF
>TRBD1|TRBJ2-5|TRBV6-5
CASSYHGTDQETQYF
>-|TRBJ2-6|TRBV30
CAWSTGQSGANVLTF
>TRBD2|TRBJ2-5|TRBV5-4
CASSSGGRETQYF
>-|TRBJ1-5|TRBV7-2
CASSSGRQPQHF
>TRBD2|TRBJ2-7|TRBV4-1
CASSQVLAGGDSRF
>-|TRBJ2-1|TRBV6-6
CASSYPGVTYNEQFF